The 21 T cell receptor beta chains below were found in one sample sequenced in a study of blood T cell repertoires in COVID-19. TCRdb keeps only in-frame clones here, not all; method: immunoSEQ multiplex PCR. The sample includes some 40,000 clones, around 90% of them seen just once. The sample taken for sequencing was peripheral blood. Receptors were obtained from a human donor in a cohort sampled during active COVID-19.

The rearrangement links TRBV13 to TRBJ2-2; D unclear. This CDR3 region has 15 residues. V was pared by 1 base and J by 6 bases, with 12 bases between. Germline assignment: CDR1 PRHDT and CDR2 FYEKMQ (reference sequence). The CDR3 nucleotides read TGTGCCAGCAGCTTAGCGGGTGCCCGCGCCGGGGAGCTGTTTTTT. Translation gives CASSLAGARAGELFF.

The rearrangement joins TRBV3-1 (or the pseudogene TRBV3-2) to TRBJ2-6, with D perhaps matching TRBD1 (6 bases). This CDR3 has 15 amino acids. Per the germline V gene, CDR1 is LGHDT and CDR2 is YNNKEL (reference sequence). V lost 6 bases, J lost 4 bases, and 13 bases lay in between. The CDR3 reads CASRPQGSGANVLTF. CDR3 sequence (DNA): TGTGCCAGCAGACCTCAGGGGTCCGGGGCCAACGTCCTGACTTTC.

The chain links TRBV27 to TRBJ2-7, with D tentatively TRBD1 (6 bases). CDR1 MNHEY and CDR2 SMNVEV come from the germline V gene (reference sequence). The CDR3 totals 15 residues. V was cut by 5 bases and J by 6 bases, with 20 bases left in between. The CDR3 sequence: CASSTYREIASEQYF. In DNA, the CDR3 is TGTGCCAGCAGTACATACAGGGAGATAGCTTCCGAGCAGTACTTC.

V and J are TRBV11-3 and TRBJ2-1; 14 bases match TRBD2. The CDR3 sequence is 17 residues long. The germline CDR1 and CDR2 sequences are SGHNT and YENEEA. V dropped 5 bases and J dropped 3; count of bases not matched to a gene: 6. CDR3 protein: CASSARTSGGNYNEQFF. In DNA form, the CDR3 reads TGTGCCAGCAGCGCCCGGACTAGCGGGGGGAACTACAATGAGCAGTTCTTC.

The V and J genes are TRBV28 and TRBJ2-5; TRBD1 aligns across 12 bases. The ends lost 5 bases at V and 4 bases at J; junction bases unmatched: 5. The CDR3 is made up of 15 amino acids. Germline V lookup: CDR1 MDHEN, CDR2 SYDVKM. CDR3 in DNA: TGTGCCAGCAGTCCGGGACAGGGGGCCATAGAGACCCAGTACTTC. Its protein product is CASSPGQGAIETQYF.

The chain employs TRBV12-3 or TRBV12-4 and TRBJ2-7; D gene ambiguous. The CDR3 runs to 12 residues. The ends were cut back, 2 bases at V and 3 bases at J, with 5 bases in the middle. The CDR3, as DNA: TGTGCCAGCAGTTTAACAATCTACGAGCAGTACTTC. Encoded protein: CASSLTIYEQYF.

The chain carries TRBV5-8 and TRBJ2-1, with D possibly matching TRBD2 (6 bases). Trimming left V 3 bases short and J 6 bases short, with 16 bases between. Germline CDR1 reads SGHTS; CDR2 reads YDEGEE. CDR3 length: 15 amino acids. CDR3 nucleotides: TGTGCCAGCAGCTCGGAGGGACCCCCACTCAATGAGCAGTTCTTC. This codes for CASSSEGPPLNEQFF.

On this clone: Distinct nucleotide sequences in the sample also encode this CDR3. This sequence joins TRBV9 and TRBJ2-1; 10 bases fit TRBD2. Germline loops: CDR1 SGDLS, CDR2 YYNGEE. The ends lost 0 bases at V and 7 bases at J; junction bases unmatched: 4. There are 15 residues in the CDR3. DNA for the CDR3: TGTGCCAGCAGCGTAGGGCTAGCGGGAGCAAATGAGCAGTTCTTC. It specifies CASSVGLAGANEQFF.

This chain joins TRBV28 and TRBJ1-3, with D hard to call. The CDR3 is made up of 12 amino acids. From germline, CDR1 is MDHEN and CDR2 SYDVKM. The ends were cut back, 8 bases at V and 4 bases at J, with 9 bases in the middle. The CDR3 nucleotides are TGTGCCAGCGGTGCAGTCGGAAACACCATATATTTT. Translation gives CASGAVGNTIYF.

This clone was counted a single time. The J gene is TRBJ2-7, the V gene TRBV9; 14 positions match TRBD2. Germline CDR1 is SGDLS and CDR2 is YYNGEE. Losses at the gene ends were 4 bases for V and 7 bases for J; bases not matched to a gene: 7. The CDR3 sequence is 15 residues long. The CDR3 here is CASSPGTSGSWEQYF. CDR3 nucleotides: TGTGCCAGCAGCCCAGGGACTAGCGGGAGTTGGGAGCAGTACTTC.

This clone has a handful of counts. V and J are TRBV6-4 and TRBJ2-1, with 9 bases matching TRBD2. Germline V gene sequence: CDR1 MRHNA, CDR2 SNTAGT. The CDR3 length is 15 residues. The J segment lost 3 bases and the V segment lost 2 bases, leaving 2 bases of the junction unmatched. CDR3 bases: TGTGCCAGCAGTGACAAACTAGCGGGCTACAATGAGCAGTTCTTC. Amino acids: CASSDKLAGYNEQFF.

This clone was recorded once. The V gene is TRBV28, the J gene TRBJ2-1; 13 nucleotides agree with TRBD2. CDR3 size: 16 residues. V lost 4 bases, J lost 9 bases, and 9 bases stayed unmatched. CDR1 and CDR2 from the germline V gene are MDHEN and SYDVKM. This CDR3 reads CASSSTRGLAGAEQFF. CDR3 sequence (DNA): TGTGCCAGCAGTTCCACTCGAGGACTAGCGGGAGCTGAGCAGTTCTTC.

The chain employs TRBV19 and TRBJ2-2, with 7 bases lining up with TRBD2. J was trimmed by 4 bases and V by 6 bases; bases with no gene match: 11. The CDR3 contains 16 residues. CDR1 is LNHDA, CDR2 SQIVND, per germline (reference sequence). The CDR3 sequence is CASRGSGVGITGELFF. In DNA form, the CDR3 reads TGTGCCAGTAGGGGAAGCGGGGTAGGCATCACCGGGGAGCTGTTTTTT.

The rearrangement links TRBV5-1 to TRBJ1-4; D not certain. The V and J ends lost 0 bases and 0 bases respectively, with 12 bases between them. The V gene's germline CDR1 is SGHRS and CDR2 YFSETQ. This CDR3 contains 17 residues. CDR3 residues: CASSLAGRLTTNEKLFF. In nucleotides, the CDR3 is TGCGCCAGCAGCTTGGCCGGGCGACTAACAACTAATGAAAAACTGTTTTTT. Together with reference TRBV5-1 and TRBJ1-4, the CDR3 gives the full variable domain: KAGVTQTPRYLIKTRGQQVTLSCSPISGHRSVSWYQQTPGQGLQFLFEYFSETQRNKGNFPGRFSGRQFSNSRSEMNVSTLELGDSALYLCASSLAGRLTTNEKLFFGSGTQLSVL.

Only one count was recorded for this clone. The chain uses TRBV10-3 and TRBJ1-2; 8 bases are shared with TRBD1. CDR3 length: 14 residues. The J segment lost 7 bases and the V segment lost 7 bases, leaving 11 bases of the junction unmatched. Germline CDR1 and CDR2: ENHRY and SYGVKD. For the CDR3, the DNA is TGTGCCATCACCATAGACAGGGGTGGAGGTGGCTACACCTTC. Its protein product is CAITIDRGGGGYTF.

The V call is TRBV6-6, the J call TRBJ1-2; TRBD1 agrees at 7 bases. The ends lost 6 bases at V and 6 bases at J; junction bases unmatched: 10. Looked up from germline, CDR1 is MNHNY and CDR2 is SVGAGI (reference sequence). The CDR3 contains 14 residues. The DNA for the CDR3 is TGTGCCAGCAGCAGACTAAGCGGACAGGATGGCTACACCTTC. It is translated as CASSRLSGQDGYTF.

CDR3 in amino acids: CASSVETRQGGYGYTF. CDR3 DNA: TGTGCCAGCAGCGTAGAAACCCGACAGGGGGGCTATGGCTACACCTTC. V usage is TRBV9 and J usage is TRBJ1-2; 9 bases are shared with TRBD1. Germline values: CDR1 SGDLS, CDR2 YYNGEE. This CDR3 is built from 16 residues. J gave up 4 bases and V 0 bases, and 7 bases lay outside the gene matches.

The chain recombines TRBV28 with TRBJ2-1, with TRBD2 matching over 7 bases. Looked up from germline, CDR1 is MDHEN and CDR2 is SYDVKM. The CDR3 is 15 residues long. The V gene end was trimmed by 7 bases and the J gene end by 2 bases; junction bases not matched to a gene: 8. CDR3 in DNA: TGTGCCAGCACCCCAGGAAGCGGGACCTACAATGAGCAGTTCTTC. Encoded protein: CASTPGSGTYNEQFF.

This sequence joins TRBV28 and TRBJ1-4; 9 nucleotides match TRBD1. This CDR3 is built from 15 residues. Per germline, CDR1 MDHEN and CDR2 SYDVKM. After removal of 2 bases from V and 4 bases from J, the junction contained 2 bases not matched to a gene. CDR3: CASSLTGGGNEKLFF. The DNA of the CDR3 is TGTGCCAGCAGTTTAACAGGGGGCGGTAATGAAAAACTGTTTTTT.

The chain couples TRBV28 to TRBJ2-1; D is possibly TRBD2 (6 bases). CDR1 is MDHEN, CDR2 SYDVKM, per germline. The CDR3 is 12 amino acids. V was cut by 6 bases and J by 7 bases, with 10 bases left in between. The CDR3 nucleotides are TGTGCCAGCAGGGCGGGGTTGAATGAGCAGTTCTTC. Amino acids: CASRAGLNEQFF.

This clone appeared a single time. The chain joins TRBV3-1 (or the pseudogene TRBV3-2) to TRBJ2-7, with D possibly TRBD2 on 5 matching bases. The CDR3 is 14 residues long. The V gene lost 7 bases and the J gene lost 2 bases, with 15 bases spanning the gap. The germline CDR1 and CDR2 sequences are LGHDT and YNNKEL (reference sequence). CDR3 protein: CASTATGLPYEQYF. The CDR3 nucleotides are TGTGCCAGCACGGCTACCGGACTTCCCTACGAGCAGTACTTC.